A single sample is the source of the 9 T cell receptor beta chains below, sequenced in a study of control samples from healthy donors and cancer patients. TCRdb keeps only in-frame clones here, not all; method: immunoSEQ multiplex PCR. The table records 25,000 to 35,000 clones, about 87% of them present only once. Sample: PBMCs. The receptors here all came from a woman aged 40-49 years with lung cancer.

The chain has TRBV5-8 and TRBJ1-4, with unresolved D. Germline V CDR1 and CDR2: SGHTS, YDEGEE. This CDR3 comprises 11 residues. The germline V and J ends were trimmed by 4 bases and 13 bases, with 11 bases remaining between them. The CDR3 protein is CASSSFLGLFF. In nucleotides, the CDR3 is TGTGCCAGCAGCAGTTTCCTTGGACTGTTTTTT.

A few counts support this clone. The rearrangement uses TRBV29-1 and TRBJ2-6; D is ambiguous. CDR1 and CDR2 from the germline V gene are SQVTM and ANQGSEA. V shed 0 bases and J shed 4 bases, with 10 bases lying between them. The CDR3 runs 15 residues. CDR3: CSVEDPLRGANVLTF. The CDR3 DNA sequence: TGCAGCGTTGAAGATCCTCTTCGGGGGGCCAACGTCCTGACTTTC.

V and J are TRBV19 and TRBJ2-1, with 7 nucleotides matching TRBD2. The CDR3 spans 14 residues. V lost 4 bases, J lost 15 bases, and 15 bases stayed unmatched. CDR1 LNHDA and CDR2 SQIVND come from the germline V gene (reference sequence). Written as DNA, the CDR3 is TGTGCCAGTAGTACACCGGGACTACACTTAGGGCTGTTCTTC. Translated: CASSTPGLHLGLFF.

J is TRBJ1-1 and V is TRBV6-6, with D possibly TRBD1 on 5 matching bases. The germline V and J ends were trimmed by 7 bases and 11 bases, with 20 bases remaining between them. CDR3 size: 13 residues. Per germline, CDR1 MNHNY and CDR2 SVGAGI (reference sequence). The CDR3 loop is CASIYPARWGAFF. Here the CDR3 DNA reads TGTGCCAGCATATACCCGGCCAGGTGGGGGGCTTTCTTT.

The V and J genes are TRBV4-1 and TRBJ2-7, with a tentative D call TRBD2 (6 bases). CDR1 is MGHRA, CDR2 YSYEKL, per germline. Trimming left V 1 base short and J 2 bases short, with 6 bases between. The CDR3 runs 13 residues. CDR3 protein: CASSQAGAYEQYF. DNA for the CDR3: TGCGCCAGCAGCCAAGCGGGAGCCTACGAGCAGTACTTC.

CDR3 region: CASSIGASGSTDTQYF. CDR3 nucleotide sequence: TGTGCCAGTAGTATTGGGGCTAGCGGCAGCACAGATACGCAGTATTTT. The chain is built from TRBV19 and TRBJ2-3; 7 bases fit TRBD2. The CDR3 totals 16 residues. V lost 3 bases to trimming and J lost 0 bases; unmatched junction nucleotides: 6. Germline values: CDR1 LNHDA, CDR2 SQIVND (reference sequence).

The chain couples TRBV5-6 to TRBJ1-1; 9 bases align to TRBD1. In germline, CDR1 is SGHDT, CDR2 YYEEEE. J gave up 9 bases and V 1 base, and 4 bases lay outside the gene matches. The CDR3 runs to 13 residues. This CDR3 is CASSLFGTGKAFF. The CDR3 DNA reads TGTGCCAGCAGCTTGTTTGGGACAGGGAAAGCTTTCTTT.

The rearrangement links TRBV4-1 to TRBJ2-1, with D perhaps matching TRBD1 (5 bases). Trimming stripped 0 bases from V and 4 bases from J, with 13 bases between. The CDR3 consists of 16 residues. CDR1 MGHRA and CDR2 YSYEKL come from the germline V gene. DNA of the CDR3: TGCGCCAGCAGCCAAGATATACGGACAACATACAATGAGCAGTTCTTC. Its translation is CASSQDIRTTYNEQFF.

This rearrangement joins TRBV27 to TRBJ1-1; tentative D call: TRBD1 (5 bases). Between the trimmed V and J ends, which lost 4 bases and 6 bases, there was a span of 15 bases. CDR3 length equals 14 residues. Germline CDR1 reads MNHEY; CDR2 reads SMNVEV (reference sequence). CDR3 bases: TGTGCCAGCAGTTGGGGGTTAGGGAGGGCTGAAGCTTTCTTT. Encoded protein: CASSWGLGRAEAFF.